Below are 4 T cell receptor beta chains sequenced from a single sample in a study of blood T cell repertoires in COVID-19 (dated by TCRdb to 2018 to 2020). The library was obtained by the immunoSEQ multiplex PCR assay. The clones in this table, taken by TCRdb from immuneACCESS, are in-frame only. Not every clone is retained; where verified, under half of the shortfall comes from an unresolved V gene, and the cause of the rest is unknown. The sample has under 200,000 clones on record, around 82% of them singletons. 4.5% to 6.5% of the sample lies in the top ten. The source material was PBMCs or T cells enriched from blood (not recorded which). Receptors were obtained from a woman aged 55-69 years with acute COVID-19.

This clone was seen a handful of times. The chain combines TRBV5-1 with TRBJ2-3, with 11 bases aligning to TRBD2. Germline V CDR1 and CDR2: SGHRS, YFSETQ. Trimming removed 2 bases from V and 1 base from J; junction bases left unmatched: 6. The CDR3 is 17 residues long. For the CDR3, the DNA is TGCGCCAGCAGCTTTGGTACGACTAGCGGGGGCACAGATACGCAGTATTTT. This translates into CASSFGTTSGGTDTQYF. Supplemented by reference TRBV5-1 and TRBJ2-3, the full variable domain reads KAGVTQTPRYLIKTRGQQVTLSCSPISGHRSVSWYQQTPGQGLQFLFEYFSETQRNKGNFPGRFSGRQFSNSRSEMNVSTLELGDSALYLCASSFGTTSGGTDTQYFGPGTRLTVL.

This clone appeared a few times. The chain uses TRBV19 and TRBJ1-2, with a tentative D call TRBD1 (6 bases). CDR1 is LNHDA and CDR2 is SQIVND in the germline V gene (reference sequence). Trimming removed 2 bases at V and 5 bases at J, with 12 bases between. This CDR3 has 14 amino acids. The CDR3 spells CASSILGGRYGYTF. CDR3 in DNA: TGTGCCAGTAGTATACTTGGGGGCAGGTATGGCTACACCTTC.

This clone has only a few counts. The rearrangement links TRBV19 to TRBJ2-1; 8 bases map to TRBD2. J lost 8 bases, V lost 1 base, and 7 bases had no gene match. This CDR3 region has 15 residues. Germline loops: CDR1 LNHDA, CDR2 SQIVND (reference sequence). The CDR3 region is CASSIVGGDIYEQFF. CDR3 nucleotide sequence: TGTGCCAGTAGTATAGTCGGGGGGGACATCTATGAGCAGTTCTTC.

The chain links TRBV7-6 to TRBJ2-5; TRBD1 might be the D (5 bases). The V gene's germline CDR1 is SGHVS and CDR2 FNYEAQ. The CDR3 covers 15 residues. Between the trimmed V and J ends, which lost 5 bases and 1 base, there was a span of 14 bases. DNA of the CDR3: TGTGCCAGCAGCCTCATTTGGGGCACCCAAGAGACCCAGTACTTC. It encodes CASSLIWGTQETQYF.